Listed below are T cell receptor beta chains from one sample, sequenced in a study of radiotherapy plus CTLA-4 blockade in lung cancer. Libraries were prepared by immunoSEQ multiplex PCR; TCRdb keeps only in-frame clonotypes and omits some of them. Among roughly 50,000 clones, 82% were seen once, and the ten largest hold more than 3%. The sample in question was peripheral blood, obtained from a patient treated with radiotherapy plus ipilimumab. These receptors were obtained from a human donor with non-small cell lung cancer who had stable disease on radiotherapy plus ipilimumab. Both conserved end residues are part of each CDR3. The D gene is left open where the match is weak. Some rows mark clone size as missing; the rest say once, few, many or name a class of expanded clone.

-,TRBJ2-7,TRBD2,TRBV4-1,TGCGCCAGCAGCCAGCTAGCGGGAGGTTCCGAGCAGTACTTC,CASSQLAGGSEQYF
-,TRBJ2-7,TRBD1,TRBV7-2,TGTGCCAGCAGCTCCGACAGGGGATTCTACGAGCAGTACTTC,CASSSDRGFYEQYF
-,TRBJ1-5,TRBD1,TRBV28,TGTGCCAGCAGCCCCGTACAGGGGGTGGTTCAGCCCCAGCATTTT,CASSPVQGVVQPQHF
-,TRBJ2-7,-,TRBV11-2,TGTGCCAGCAGCCTTCTTGGGCTAGCCAAGAGATACGAGCAGTACTTC,CASSLLGLAKRYEQYF
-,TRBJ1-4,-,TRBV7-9,TGTGCCAGCAGCAAGGACAGCAGAGAAAAACTGTTTTTT,CASSKDSREKLFF
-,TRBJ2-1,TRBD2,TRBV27,TGTGCCAGCAGTTTACAGGGGACTAGCGGGAGCTACAATGAGCAGTTCTTC,CASSLQGTSGSYNEQFF
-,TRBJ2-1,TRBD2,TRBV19,TGTGCCAGTACTTCCGGGTGGGGGGGGATTTACAATGAGCAGTTCTTC,CASTSGWGGIYNEQFF
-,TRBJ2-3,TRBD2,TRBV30,TGTGCCTGGAGCTTAGCGGGATCAGATACGCAGTATTTT,CAWSLAGSDTQYF
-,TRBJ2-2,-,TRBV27,TGTGCCAGCAGTTTAGTAGGGGTCCCAGGGGCGGGCACCGGGGAGCTGTTTTTT,CASSLVGVPGAGTGELFF
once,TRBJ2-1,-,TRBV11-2,TGTGCCAGCAGCGCCGGACAGTACAATGAGCAGTTCTTC,CASSAGQYNEQFF
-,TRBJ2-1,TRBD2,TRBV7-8,TGTGCCAGCAGCCCGAATTTGAGGCTAGCGGAATACAATGAGCAGTTCTTC,CASSPNLRLAEYNEQFF
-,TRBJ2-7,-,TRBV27,TGTGCCAGCAGTTCCCAGAGACTAGTGAGCTCCTACGAGCAGTACTTC,CASSSQRLVSSYEQYF
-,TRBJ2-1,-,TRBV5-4,TGTGCCAGCAGCTGGGGTGGGCGGGGTAGCATTGGTGAGCAGTTCTTC,CASSWGGRGSIGEQFF
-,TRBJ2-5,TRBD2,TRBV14,TGTGCCAGCAGCCCTTACTCTAGCGGGATTCGTGAGACCCAGTACTTC,CASSPYSSGIRETQYF
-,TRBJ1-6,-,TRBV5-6,TGTGCCAGCAGCTCAATCCCCGAAGCGATAAATTCACCCCTCCACTTT,CASSSIPEAINSPLHF
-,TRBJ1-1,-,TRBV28,TGTGCCAGCCCCCCCCGGGGAGGGAGGACGGACACTGAAGCTTTCTTT,CASPPRGGRTDTEAFF
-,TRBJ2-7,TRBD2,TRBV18,TGTGCCAGCTCACCATCGGGAGCGGGAGGGCCGAGGGAGCAGTACTTC,CASSPSGAGGPREQYF
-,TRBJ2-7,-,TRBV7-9,TGTGCCAGCAGCTCGCGGGGTGGCAAGTCAGACGAGCAGTACTTC,CASSSRGGKSDEQYF
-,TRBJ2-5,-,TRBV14,TGTGCCAGCAGCCATGAAACAGGGCCTCGGAAGACCCAGTACTTC,CASSHETGPRKTQYF
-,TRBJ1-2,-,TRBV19,TGTGCCAGTAGTATCGGTACCGCATCGAATGGCTACACCTTC,CASSIGTASNGYTF
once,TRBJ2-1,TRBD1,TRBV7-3,TGTGCCAGCAGCTACGACAGGGGTGGGCAGTTCTTC,CASSYDRGGQFF
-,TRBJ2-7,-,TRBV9,TGTGCCAGCAGCGTGGGGAGCGGTTTCTACGAGCAGTACTTC,CASSVGSGFYEQYF
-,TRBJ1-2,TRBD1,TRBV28,TGTGCCAGCAGTTTATCTCAGGACAGGGGAAGGGGCTACACCTTC,CASSLSQDRGRGYTF
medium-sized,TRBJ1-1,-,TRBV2,TGTGCCAGCAGCTGGACGGGAAGGAACACTGAAGCTTTCTTT,CASSWTGRNTEAFF
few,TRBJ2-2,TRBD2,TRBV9,TGTGCCAGCAGCGAGCCCCGACTAGCGGGGGGGACCGGGGAGCTGTTTTTT,CASSEPRLAGGTGELFF
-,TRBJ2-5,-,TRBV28,TGTGCCAGCAGTTTGTACTATCAAGAGACCCAGTACTTC,CASSLYYQETQYF
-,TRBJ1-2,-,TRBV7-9,TGTGCCAGTACCAGACAGGCCTATGGCTACACCTTC,CASTRQAYGYTF
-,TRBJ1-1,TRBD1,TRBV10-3,TGTGCCATCAGTCTAAGTCCGGGACAGGGGGCGCGGACTGAAGCTTTCTTT,CAISLSPGQGARTEAFF
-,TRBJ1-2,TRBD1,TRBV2,TGTGCCAGCAGTCTAGACAGGGGGCGAGGCTACACCTTC,CASSLDRGRGYTF
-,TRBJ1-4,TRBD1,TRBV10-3,TGTGCCATCAGTGAGACGGACAGGGAAGGTGAAAAACTGTTTTTT,CAISETDREGEKLFF
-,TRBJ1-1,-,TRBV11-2,TGTGCCAGCAGCTCGCAGATGAACACTGAAGCTTTCTTT,CASSSQMNTEAFF
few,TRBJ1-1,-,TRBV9,TGTGCCAGCAGCACCCTCAACAACCCTGAAGCTTTCTTT,CASSTLNNPEAFF
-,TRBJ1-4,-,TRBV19,TGTGCCAGTAGTACCCTGCTGGCAGGGGCGTCTAATGAAAAACTGTTTTTT,CASSTLLAGASNEKLFF
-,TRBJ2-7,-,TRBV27,TGTGCCAGCAGTTTCTCCAGGGGAGCCGGCGAGCAGTACTTC,CASSFSRGAGEQYF
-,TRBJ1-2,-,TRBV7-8,TGTGCCAGCAGCTTTGAAAGCCGGCGGGCCCTCCGCTATGGCTACACCTTC,CASSFESRRALRYGYTF
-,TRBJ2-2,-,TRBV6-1,TGTGCCAGCACCGAAGGACAGCAAACCGGGGAGCTGTTTTTT,CASTEGQQTGELFF